This TCR beta chain originates from a study of beta chain features in type 1 diabetes. General study points: Significant though moderate, a shortening of TCRB CDR3s appeared in all four CD4+ subsets of Type 1 diabetes patients.

This clone was seen a few times. Its antigen is still unknown. CDR3 length: 15 residues. V was clipped by 0 bases and J by 5 bases, with 13 bases between them. Germline V CDR1 and CDR2: LNHNV, YYDKDF (reference sequence). The isolated RNA, all of it, was reverse transcribed, so expressed TCRB transcripts were what got sequenced. Measured with immunoSEQ multiplex PCR; TCRdb has only the in-frame clones, and not every one. The data contain about 450,000 clones, over 9.5% of them singletons. Sequencing used naive CD4+ T cells from blood. The sequence was collected from a woman younger than 30 in good health. V and J are TRBV15 and TRBJ2-5, with D unclear. This CDR3 is CATSRDRWTRETQYF. CDR3 bases: TGTGCCACCAGCAGAGATCGTTGGACCCGCGAGACCCAGTACTTC.